Below, 27 T cell receptor beta chains from the same sample are listed, as sequenced in a study of blood T cell repertoires in COVID-19 (TCRdb year 2020). The method behind the library was the immunoSEQ multiplex PCR assay. Not all clones reach the TCRdb copy of this immuneACCESS table, which keeps in-frame sequences only. Checked studies attribute under half of the gap to unresolved V genes and leave the rest unexplained. Recorded for this sample are some 89,000 clones; roughly 78% of them occurred a single time. Of the sample, 1.2% is held by the ten largest clones. The sequenced material came from peripheral blood. All receptors come from a woman of 80 years or more with acute or convalescent COVID-19.

The CDR3 nucleotides read TGTGCCAGCAGCTTTAATAACAAGTATAATTCACCCCTCCACTTT. Its translation is CASSFNNKYNSPLHF. The chain links TRBV11-2 to TRBJ1-6; no definite D call. Trimming pared 3 bases from V and 4 bases from J, leaving 10 bases between. The CDR3 has 15 residues. The germline CDR1 and CDR2 sequences are SGHAT and FQNNGV. Together with reference TRBV11-2 and TRBJ1-6, the CDR3 gives the full variable domain: EAGVAQSPRYKIIEKRQSVAFWCNPISGHATLYWYQQILGQGPKLLIQFQNNGVVDDSQLPKDRFSAERLKGVDSTLKIQPAKLEDSAVYLCASSFNNKYNSPLHFGNGTRLTVT.

V is TRBV2 and J is TRBJ1-2; D call uncertain. This CDR3 has 13 amino acids. Germline-derived CDR1 and CDR2 are SNHLY and FYNNEI. V was shortened by 2 bases and J by 5 bases, with 9 bases between the two germline ends. CDR3: CASSEQENYGYTF. Here the CDR3 DNA reads TGTGCCAGCAGTGAACAGGAAAATTATGGCTACACCTTC.

This clone turned up a few times. This sequence joins TRBV28 and TRBJ2-7; 15 nucleotides match TRBD2. The ends lost 5 bases at V and 13 bases at J; junction bases unmatched: 12. CDR3 length: 15 amino acids. Germline values: CDR1 MDHEN, CDR2 SYDVKM. The CDR3 bases are TGTGCCAGCAGTCCCATGGGACTAGCGGGAGGTTTGAAATACTTC. This sequence encodes CASSPMGLAGGLKYF.

V and J are TRBV9 and TRBJ2-5; tentatively, D is TRBD1 (6 bases). Deletions cut 4 bases from V and 5 bases from J, with 18 bases between. This CDR3 contains 15 residues. Germline CDR1 reads SGDLS; CDR2 reads YYNGEE. Here the CDR3 DNA reads TGTGCCAGCAGCCCTACAGAGGGACACGTGGAGACCCAGTACTTC. Translation: CASSPTEGHVETQYF.

The rearrangement links TRBV27 to TRBJ1-2; unclear D gene. V shed 0 bases and J shed 0 bases, with 5 bases lying between them. The CDR3 extends over 14 amino acids. The germline V gene encodes CDR1 MNHEY and CDR2 SMNVEV (reference sequence). In DNA form, the CDR3 reads TGTGCCAGCAGTTTATCGCCAGCTAACTATGGCTACACCTTC. It specifies CASSLSPANYGYTF.

V gene TRBV19 combines with J gene TRBJ1-4; 7 bases line up with TRBD1. Looked up from germline, CDR1 is LNHDA and CDR2 is SQIVND (reference sequence). The CDR3 length is 14 residues. V gave up 7 bases and J gave up 0 bases; unmatched junction bases: 2. CDR3 sequence (DNA): TGTGCCAGTACTGACAGGGCAACTAATGAAAAACTGTTTTTT. Encoded protein: CASTDRATNEKLFF.

The chain employs TRBV7-8 and TRBJ1-5, with D uncertain. CDR1 and CDR2 from the germline V gene are SGHVS and FQNEAQ. The CDR3 is 14 amino acids. V was trimmed by 5 bases and J by 6 bases, leaving 14 bases between them. The CDR3 DNA is TGTGCCAGCAGCAATGAGGGATTCGGTCAGCCCCAGCATTTT. It specifies CASSNEGFGQPQHF.

The table lists this clone with a count of one. The CDR3 is CASGGTEAFF. The CDR3, as DNA: TGCGCCTCAGGGGGTACTGAAGCTTTCTTT. This chain joins TRBV4-1 and TRBJ1-1; TRBD1 matches at 7 bases. V lost 11 bases and J lost 5; bases outside the gene matches: 2. Germline loops: CDR1 MGHRA, CDR2 YSYEKL. The CDR3 runs to 10 residues.

The chain combines TRBV5-1 with TRBJ1-1; D possibly corresponds to TRBD1 (6 bases). CDR1 is SGHRS and CDR2 is YFSETQ in the germline V gene. Trimming removed 1 base from V and 6 bases from J, with 13 bases in between. The CDR3 extends over 14 amino acids. CDR3 in amino acids: CASSLSGGPAEAFF. CDR3 DNA sequence: TGCGCCAGCAGCTTGTCGGGGGGCCCGGCTGAAGCTTTCTTT.

The chain is built from TRBV19 and TRBJ1-5, with D perhaps TRBD1 (6 bases). The germline V gene has CDR1 LNHDA and CDR2 SQIVND (reference sequence). The CDR3 is 17 amino acids. Trimming removed 4 bases from V and 0 bases from J, with 16 bases in between. CDR3 protein: CASSTTWTASSNQPQHF. The CDR3 region has the DNA TGTGCCAGTAGTACAACATGGACAGCCTCTAGCAATCAGCCCCAGCATTTT.

The chain has TRBV25-1 and TRBJ2-2; D perhaps matches TRBD2 (5 bases). Trimming removed 8 bases at V and 5 bases at J, with 15 bases between. The CDR3 runs 14 residues. The germline V gene has CDR1 MGHDK and CDR2 SYGVNS. In DNA form, the CDR3 reads TGTGCCAGCCGGACTGACCTTTGGACCGGGGAGCTGTTTTTT. This sequence encodes CASRTDLWTGELFF.

The J gene is TRBJ2-2, the V gene TRBV5-4, with D uncertain. Germline values: CDR1 SGHNT, CDR2 YYREEE (reference sequence). The ends were cut back, 4 bases at V and 0 bases at J, with 10 bases in the middle. The CDR3 consists of 15 residues. The CDR3 sequence is CASSLTRTNTGELFF. The CDR3 nucleotides read TGTGCCAGCAGCCTGACACGAACGAACACCGGGGAGCTGTTTTTT.

The chain uses TRBV18 and TRBJ2-2, with D perhaps matching TRBD2 (5 bases). Trimming left V 6 bases short and J 5 bases short, with 19 bases between. The CDR3 extends over 16 amino acids. Looked up from germline, CDR1 is KGHSH and CDR2 is LQKENI. The CDR3 nucleotides read TGTGCCAGCTCCCCCTTCGAGGGATCGAGAACCGGGGAGCTGTTTTTT. The encoded protein is CASSPFEGSRTGELFF.

The CDR3 here is CASSIGSDYGYTF. CDR3 bases: TGTGCCAGCTCTATCGGTTCTGACTATGGCTACACCTTC. This chain connects TRBV18 to TRBJ1-2; D unclear. The germline CDR1 and CDR2 sequences are KGHSH and LQKENI. Trimming removed 6 bases at V and 3 bases at J, with 11 bases between. The CDR3 runs 13 residues.

The chain joins TRBV7-9 to TRBJ2-4; 8 bases agree with TRBD2. The CDR3 has 14 amino acids. In germline, CDR1 is SEHNR, CDR2 FQNEAQ (reference sequence). J gave up 6 bases and V 2 bases, and 3 bases lay outside the gene matches. The CDR3 DNA reads TGTGCCAGCAGCTTACGGGAGGGTGGAAACATTCAGTACTTC. Translating it yields CASSLREGGNIQYF.

The chain recombines TRBV2 with TRBJ2-2, with TRBD1 identical over 8 bases. CDR3 length equals 16 residues. V trimming: 4 bases; J trimming: 7 bases; junction bases outside the gene matches: 11. In germline, CDR1 is SNHLY, CDR2 FYNNEI. The CDR3 loop is CASSVSIRGPGGELFF. In nucleotides, the CDR3 is TGTGCCAGCAGTGTTTCAATCAGGGGGCCGGGCGGGGAGCTGTTTTTT.

Remarks on this clone: The sample holds other DNA sequences that translate to the same CDR3. The chain joins TRBV28 to TRBJ2-7, with 8 bases aligning to TRBD1. The CDR3 is 14 residues long. With V trimmed by 5 bases and J by 4 bases, 7 bases remained unmatched. From germline, CDR1 is MDHEN and CDR2 SYDVKM. As DNA, the CDR3 is TGTGCCAGCAGTCTCGGGGGACAGGTTTACGAGCAGTACTTC. This codes for CASSLGGQVYEQYF.

The rearrangement links TRBV28 to TRBJ1-2; TRBD1 matches 12 bases. V lost 2 bases and J lost 6; bases outside the gene matches: 7. The CDR3 is 16 residues long. Looked up from germline, CDR1 is MDHEN and CDR2 is SYDVKM. The CDR3 nucleotides are TGTGCCAGCAGTTTAGAACTGGGACAGGGGGCGAATGGCTACACCTTC. Translating it yields CASSLELGQGANGYTF.

The chain recombines TRBV28 with TRBJ1-1; the D gene is possibly TRBD1 (6 bases). Germline V CDR1 and CDR2: MDHEN, SYDVKM. V was cut by 7 bases and J by 4 bases, with 16 bases left in between. The length of the CDR3 is 14 residues. The CDR3: CASTPTQGPTEAFF. CDR3 in DNA: TGTGCCAGCACGCCTACCCAGGGGCCCACTGAAGCTTTCTTT.

V and J are TRBV6-6 and TRBJ2-7, with TRBD1 as a possible D gene (6 bases). Trimming left V 0 bases short and J 1 base short, with 10 bases between. The CDR3 contains 15 residues. From germline, CDR1 is MNHNY and CDR2 SVGAGI (reference sequence). This CDR3 is CASSYSSQGSYEQYF. The DNA for the CDR3 is TGTGCCAGCAGTTACTCGAGTCAGGGGTCCTACGAGCAGTACTTC.

This chain joins TRBV5-4 and TRBJ2-1; the match to TRBD1 covers 11 bases. This CDR3 has 15 amino acids. Germline CDR1 SGHNT, CDR2 YYREEE (reference sequence). Trimming took 5 bases from V and 7 from J; bases not matched to a gene: 8. The CDR3 nucleotides are TGTGCCAGCAGTCAGTCCGGGACAGGGGGAAATGAGCAGTTCTTC. Protein product: CASSQSGTGGNEQFF.

This clone came up once. The chain carries TRBV19 and TRBJ1-1; 8 nucleotides agree with TRBD1. V shed 5 bases and J 8 bases; nucleotides not matched to a gene: 7. The CDR3 consists of 13 residues. Germline assignment: CDR1 LNHDA and CDR2 SQIVND (reference sequence). CDR3 coding DNA: TGTGCCAGTAGTTCCCTAGGACAGGGCGAAGCTTTCTTT. This sequence encodes CASSSLGQGEAFF.

The chain combines TRBV11-3 with TRBJ2-5; tentative D call: TRBD1 (6 bases). V lost 5 bases and J 5 bases, leaving 27 bases between the germline ends. Per germline, CDR1 SGHNT and CDR2 YENEEA. CDR3 size: 18 residues. CDR3 residues: CASSPRGVRPPRVETQYF. The CDR3 bases are TGTGCCAGCAGCCCCAGGGGTGTCCGGCCCCCACGAGTGGAGACCCAGTACTTC.

V usage is TRBV4-1 and J usage is TRBJ2-6, with D possibly matching TRBD1 (5 bases). The CDR3 is 16 amino acids. CDR1 and CDR2 from the germline V gene are MGHRA and YSYEKL. Trimming took off 6 bases at V and 4 bases at J, with 16 bases between the two ends. The CDR3 reads CASSLDTYSGANVLTF. In DNA form, the CDR3 reads TGCGCCAGCAGTTTGGACACCTACTCCGGGGCCAACGTCCTGACTTTC.

This chain connects TRBV28 to TRBJ2-7; the match to TRBD2 covers 10 bases. The CDR3 extends over 16 amino acids. CDR1 and CDR2 (germline): MDHEN, SYDVKM. V was pared by 5 bases and J by 7 bases, with 14 bases of the junction left unmatched. The CDR3 DNA sequence: TGTGCCAGCAGTCTTACCGGGACTAGCGCTTCGCTGGAGCAGTACTTC. This codes for CASSLTGTSASLEQYF.

The count of this clone is one. The chain carries TRBV5-1 and TRBJ1-2, with 7 positions matching TRBD1. Germline-derived CDR1 and CDR2 are SGHRS and YFSETQ. The CDR3 runs to 15 residues. V shed 3 bases and J 0 bases; nucleotides not matched to a gene: 5. The CDR3 is CASSWGQIANYGYTF. In nucleotides, the CDR3 is TGCGCCAGCAGCTGGGGACAGATAGCTAACTATGGCTACACCTTC.

V and J are TRBV21-1 and TRBJ1-5; the table's D call of TRBD1 was not tested on the DNA. TRBV21-1 is noted as a pseudogene. The CDR3 has 16 amino acids. The CDR3 nucleotides read TGTGCCAGCAGCAGGTCCGGGACAGGGAGGAATCAGCCCCAGCATTTT. Translated, it gives CASSRSGTGRNQPQHF.